Listed below are T cell receptor beta chains from one sample, sequenced in a study of shared clonotypes between healthy human individuals. Some clones are missing from TCRdb's copy, which holds only in-frame ones; the method was immunoSEQ multiplex PCR. The data hold roughly 570,000 clones, with nearly 98% observed a single time. The source material was naive CD8+ T cells sorted from blood. Every receptor here comes from a man under 40 in good health. Both conserved end residues are part of each CDR3. Fields, in order: CDR3 protein, CDR3 DNA, J gene, clone size, V gene, D gene. A D gene is named only where the DNA matches it firmly. Where a row states a size, it is once, few, many or the class of an expanded clone; other rows omit it.

CASRRRSRDRGTKNIQYF TGTGCCAGCAGGAGACGCTCCCGGGACAGGGGGACCAAAAACATTCAGTACTTC TRBJ2-4 - TRBV28 TRBD1
CASSQGLAGILSYEQYF TGCGCCAGCAGCCAAGGTCTAGCGGGAATCCTCTCCTACGAGCAGTACTTC TRBJ2-7 once TRBV4-3 TRBD2
CASSPRSGDQPQHF TGTGCCAGCAGCCCCAGGTCGGGTGATCAGCCCCAGCATTTT TRBJ1-5 - TRBV9 -
CASTQGNQPQHF TGTGCCAGCACACAGGGAAATCAGCCCCAGCATTTT TRBJ1-5 - TRBV25-1 -
CASSVEGLAPDTQYF TGTGCCAGCAGCGTAGAGGGACTAGCGCCAGATACGCAGTATTTT TRBJ2-3 - TRBV9 TRBD2
CATTVWETGNTGELFF TGTGCCACCACCGTGTGGGAGACAGGGAACACCGGGGAGCTGTTTTTT TRBJ2-2 - TRBV15 -
CSVGGGNSNQPQHF TGCAGCGTGGGTGGAGGGAATAGCAATCAGCCCCAGCATTTT TRBJ1-5 - TRBV29-1 -
CASRLTGVDFNNEQFF TGTGCCAGCAGACTGACAGGGGTAGACTTTAACAATGAGCAGTTCTTC TRBJ2-1 - TRBV28 TRBD1
CASHGQEDPYEQYF TGTGCCAGCCACGGACAGGAGGACCCCTACGAGCAGTACTTC TRBJ2-7 - TRBV28 TRBD1
CASAGGWSEAFF TGTGCCAGCGCAGGGGGGTGGTCTGAAGCTTTCTTT TRBJ1-1 - TRBV11-2 TRBD1
CATRSRLGQGNYGYTF TGTGCCACCAGGTCGAGGTTGGGACAGGGTAACTATGGCTACACCTTC TRBJ1-2 - TRBV27 TRBD1